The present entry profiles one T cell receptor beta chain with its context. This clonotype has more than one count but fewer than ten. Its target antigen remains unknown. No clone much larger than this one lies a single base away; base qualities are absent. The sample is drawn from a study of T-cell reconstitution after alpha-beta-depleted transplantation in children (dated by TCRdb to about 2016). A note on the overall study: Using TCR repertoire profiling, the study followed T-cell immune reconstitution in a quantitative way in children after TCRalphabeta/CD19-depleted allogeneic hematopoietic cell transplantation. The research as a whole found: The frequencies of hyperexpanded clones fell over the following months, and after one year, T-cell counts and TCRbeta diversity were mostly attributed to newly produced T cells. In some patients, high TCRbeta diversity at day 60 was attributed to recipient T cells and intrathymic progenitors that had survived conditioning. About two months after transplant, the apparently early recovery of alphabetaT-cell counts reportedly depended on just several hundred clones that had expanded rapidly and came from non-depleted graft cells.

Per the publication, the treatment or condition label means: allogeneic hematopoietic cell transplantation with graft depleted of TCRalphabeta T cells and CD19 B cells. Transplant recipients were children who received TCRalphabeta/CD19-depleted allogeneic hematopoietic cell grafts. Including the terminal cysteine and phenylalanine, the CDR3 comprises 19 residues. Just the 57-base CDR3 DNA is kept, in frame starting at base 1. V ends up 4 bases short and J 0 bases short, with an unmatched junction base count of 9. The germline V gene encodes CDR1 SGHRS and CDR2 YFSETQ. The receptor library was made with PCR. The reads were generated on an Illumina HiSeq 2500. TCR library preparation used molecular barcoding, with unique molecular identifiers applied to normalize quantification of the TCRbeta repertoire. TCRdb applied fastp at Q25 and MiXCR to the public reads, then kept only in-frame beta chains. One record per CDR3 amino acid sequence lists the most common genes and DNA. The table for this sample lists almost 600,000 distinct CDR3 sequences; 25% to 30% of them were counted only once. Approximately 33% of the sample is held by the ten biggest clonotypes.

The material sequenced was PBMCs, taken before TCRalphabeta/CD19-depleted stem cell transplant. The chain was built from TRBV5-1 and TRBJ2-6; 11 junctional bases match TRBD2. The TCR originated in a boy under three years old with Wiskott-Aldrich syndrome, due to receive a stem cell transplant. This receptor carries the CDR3 CASSRGLAVGPSGANVLTF. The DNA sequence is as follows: TGCGCCAGCAGCCGGGGACTAGCGGTAGGGCCCTCTGGGGCCAACGTCCTGACTTTC. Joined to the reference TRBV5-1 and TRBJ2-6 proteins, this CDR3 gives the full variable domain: KAGVTQTPRYLIKTRGQQVTLSCSPISGHRSVSWYQQTPGQGLQFLFEYFSETQRNKGNFPGRFSGRQFSNSRSEMNVSTLELGDSALYLCASSRGLAVGPSGANVLTFGAGSRLTVL.